Sequencing of this TCR beta chain was carried out in a study of spatial heterogeneity in lung cancer. Study-wide results and limits: Mutation counts in tumors were tracked by counts of expanded intratumoral alpha and beta TCRs.

Looked up from germline, CDR1 is KGHDR and CDR2 is SFDVKD. This CDR3 is built from 14 residues. Trimming shortened V by 4 bases and J by 2 bases, and 10 bases separated the two germline ends. About this clonotype: Its specificity is not known.

Every cDNA TCR molecule received its own unique molecular identifier. TCRdb recomputed calls from the 5' RACE reads with MiXCR, one row per CDR3 protein. Of 20,000 to 30,000 distinct CDR3 sequences listed, approximately 9% are singletons. This sample's time point: sample taken at primary tumor resection. The chain recombines TRBV24-1 with TRBJ1-2; D unresolved. The sequence was collected from a male donor with early-stage non-small cell lung cancer. This specimen consisted of lung tumor tissue, obtained at surgery. CDR3 in DNA: TGTGCCACCAGTGAGTACGCAGGCAACTATGGCTACACCTTC. It yields the protein CATSEYAGNYGYTF.